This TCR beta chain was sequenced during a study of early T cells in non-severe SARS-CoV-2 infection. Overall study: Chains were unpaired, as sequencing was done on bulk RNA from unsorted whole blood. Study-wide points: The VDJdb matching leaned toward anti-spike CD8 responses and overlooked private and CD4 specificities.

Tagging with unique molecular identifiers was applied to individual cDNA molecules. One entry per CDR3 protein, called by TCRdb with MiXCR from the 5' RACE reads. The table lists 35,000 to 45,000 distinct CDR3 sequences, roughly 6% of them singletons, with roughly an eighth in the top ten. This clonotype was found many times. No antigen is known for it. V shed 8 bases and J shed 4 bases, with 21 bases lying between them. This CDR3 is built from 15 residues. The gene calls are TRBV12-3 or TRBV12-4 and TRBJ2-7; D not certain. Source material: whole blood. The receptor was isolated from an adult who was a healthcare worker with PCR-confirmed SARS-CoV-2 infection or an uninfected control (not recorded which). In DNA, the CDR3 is TGTGCCAGCTCTAAGGTGGGCACAGAGACTTACGAGCAGTACTTC. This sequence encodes CASSKVGTETYEQYF.